The rows below give T cell receptor beta chains drawn from one sample of a study of OX40 agonist ivuxolimab in advanced cancers. Only in-frame clones appear in the TCRdb table, and some are missing; sequencing was by immunoSEQ multiplex PCR. The repertoire holds fewer than 90,000 clones, with 91% as singletons. The sequencing here drew on CD4+ or CD8+ T cells sorted from blood, taken in a trial of the OX40 agonist ivuxolimab. The receptors were sampled from an adult with an advanced solid tumor such as melanoma, head and neck, liver or kidney cancer. Each CDR3 is given with its conserved first and last residue. A D gene is named only where the DNA matches it firmly. The size of a clone is reported for some rows only, either as once, few or many, or as a class for expanded clones.

D gene: TRBD1
V gene: TRBV18
clone size: .
J gene: TRBJ2-3
CDR3 DNA: TGTGCCAGCTCACGTACAGGGGCCCTATCCACAGATACGCAGTATTTT
CDR3 protein: CASSRTGALSTDTQYF

D gene: .
V gene: TRBV19
clone size: few
J gene: TRBJ2-7
CDR3 DNA: TGTGCCAGTAGCGGGGGTGATGGGGATAACTCCTACGAGCAGTACTTC
CDR3 protein: CASSGGDGDNSYEQYF

D gene: TRBD2
V gene: TRBV14
clone size: .
J gene: TRBJ2-7
CDR3 DNA: TGTGCCAGCAGCCCGGGGACTAGCCGTTCCTTTAGCTCCTACGAGCAGTACTTC
CDR3 protein: CASSPGTSRSFSSYEQYF

D gene: .
V gene: TRBV19
clone size: once
J gene: TRBJ2-7
CDR3 DNA: TGTGCCAGTAGTATAGGTGGCGCTGTCTCTTCCTACGAGCAGTACTTC
CDR3 protein: CASSIGGAVSSYEQYF

D gene: TRBD1
V gene: TRBV19
clone size: .
J gene: TRBJ1-5
CDR3 DNA: TGTGCCAGTAGCCTAGACAGGGACCAGCCCCAGCATTTT
CDR3 protein: CASSLDRDQPQHF

D gene: .
V gene: TRBV4-1
clone size: few
J gene: TRBJ1-2
CDR3 DNA: TGCGCCAGCAGCCTAGACCATCAGCTCAACTATGGCTACACCTTC
CDR3 protein: CASSLDHQLNYGYTF

D gene: TRBD2
V gene: TRBV7-8
clone size: .
J gene: TRBJ2-1
CDR3 DNA: TGTGCCAGCAGCTCCCTTGCGCGGGAGGGTACTGAGCAGTTCTTC
CDR3 protein: CASSSLAREGTEQFF

D gene: .
V gene: TRBV6-5
clone size: .
J gene: TRBJ2-3
CDR3 DNA: TGTGCCAGCAGTTCCGGCCCCCTTAGCACAGATACGCAGTATTTT
CDR3 protein: CASSSGPLSTDTQYF

D gene: TRBD2
V gene: TRBV18
clone size: .
J gene: TRBJ2-3
CDR3 DNA: TGTGCCAGCTCACTCGGACTAGCGGGAGGGTCAGATACGCAGTATTTT
CDR3 protein: CASSLGLAGGSDTQYF

D gene: .
V gene: TRBV10-2
clone size: .
J gene: TRBJ1-2
CDR3 DNA: TGCGCCAGCAGTTTAACCGGGACACCCGATGGATATGGCTACACCTTC
CDR3 protein: CASSLTGTPDGYGYTF

D gene: TRBD2
V gene: TRBV9
clone size: .
J gene: TRBJ2-1
CDR3 DNA: TGTGCCAGCAGCGTAGGAGATAGCGGGAATGTCAATGAGCAGTTCTTC
CDR3 protein: CASSVGDSGNVNEQFF

D gene: .
V gene: TRBV6-5
clone size: .
J gene: TRBJ1-1
CDR3 DNA: TGTGCCAGCACAGGACAGATGAACACTGAAGCTTTCTTT
CDR3 protein: CASTGQMNTEAFF

D gene: .
V gene: TRBV5-1
clone size: .
J gene: TRBJ2-2
CDR3 DNA: TGCGCCAGCAGCCCCGGACAGCACACCGGGGAGCTGTTTTTT
CDR3 protein: CASSPGQHTGELFF

D gene: .
V gene: TRBV6-6
clone size: .
J gene: TRBJ1-2
CDR3 DNA: TGTGCCAGCAGTTACGGGGAGAACTATGGCTACACCTTC
CDR3 protein: CASSYGENYGYTF

D gene: TRBD1
V gene: TRBV6-5
clone size: once
J gene: TRBJ2-3
CDR3 DNA: TGTGCCAGCAGGCGCCAGGGGGCATCCACAGATACGCAGTATTTT
CDR3 protein: CASRRQGASTDTQYF

D gene: .
V gene: TRBV5-1
clone size: .
J gene: TRBJ2-1
CDR3 DNA: TGCGCCAGCAGCCTCCCGGCGGGGTTGGGCAATGAGCAGTTCTTC
CDR3 protein: CASSLPAGLGNEQFF

D gene: .
V gene: TRBV5-1
clone size: once
J gene: TRBJ2-5
CDR3 DNA: TGCGCCAGCAGCTTGGATTCCCACCAAGAGACCCAGTACTTC
CDR3 protein: CASSLDSHQETQYF

D gene: .
V gene: TRBV6-1
clone size: .
J gene: TRBJ2-5
CDR3 DNA: TGTGCCAGCAGTGAGACGGGAAGGGAGACCCAGTACTTC
CDR3 protein: CASSETGRETQYF

D gene: TRBD1
V gene: TRBV18
clone size: .
J gene: TRBJ2-5
CDR3 DNA: TGTGCCAGCTCACCACCGGGACAGGGGGTCCGGCAAGAGACCCAGTACTTC
CDR3 protein: CASSPPGQGVRQETQYF